The 15 T cell receptor beta chains presented below share a single source sample, sequenced in a study of OX40 agonist ivuxolimab in advanced cancers. Produced via immunoSEQ multiplex PCR; TCRdb's table is partial and in-frame only. The repertoire holds tens of thousands of clones, with about 93% as singletons. The specimen was CD4+ or CD8+ T cells sorted from blood, collected in a trial of the OX40 agonist ivuxolimab. All receptors derive from an adult with an advanced solid tumor such as melanoma, head and neck, liver or kidney cancer.

This clone was seen a handful of times. The chain uses TRBV6-1 and TRBJ2-1, with 10 bases matching TRBD2. In germline, CDR1 is MNHNS, CDR2 SASEGT. The CDR3 totals 15 residues. Losses at the gene ends were 10 bases for V and 8 bases for J; bases not matched to a gene: 14. DNA of the CDR3: TGTGCCATTCGGTATTGGGCTAGCGGGAGCTATGAGCAGTTCTTC. Translating it yields CAIRYWASGSYEQFF.

The CDR3 spells CASSLRGLAGGRETQYF. The CDR3, as DNA: TGTGCCAGCAGTTTAAGAGGACTAGCGGGAGGCCGAGAGACCCAGTACTTC. The V gene is TRBV27, the J gene TRBJ2-5; 14 nucleotides align to TRBD2. J lost 4 bases, V lost 2 bases, and 6 bases had no gene match. The germline CDR1 and CDR2 sequences are MNHEY and SMNVEV (reference sequence). The length of the CDR3 is 17 residues.

The chain couples TRBV10-3 to TRBJ2-5; 7 bases fit TRBD1. V lost 3 bases, J lost 11 bases, and 3 bases stayed unmatched. From germline, CDR1 is ENHRY and CDR2 SYGVKD. The CDR3 length is 11 residues. The CDR3: CAISERGPQYF. The CDR3 nucleotides are TGTGCCATCAGTGAAAGGGGGCCTCAGTACTTC.

The DNA of the CDR3 is TGTGCCAGCAGCAAGGTTAGGGGGTCGGCTAGCGATAGCAATCAGCCCCAGCATTTT. Its translation is CASSKVRGSASDSNQPQHF. The chain recombines TRBV21-1 with TRBJ1-5. TRBV21-1 is a pseudogene segment. The CDR3 is 19 residues long.

This rearrangement joins TRBV4-2 to TRBJ1-1; a weak D match, TRBD1 (5 bases). The CDR3 has 13 amino acids. Per germline, CDR1 LGHNA and CDR2 YNFKEQ. V was cut by 1 base and J by 8 bases, with 11 bases left in between. The CDR3 sequence is CASSQVGRGEAFF. The CDR3 bases are TGTGCCAGCAGCCAAGTGGGCCGGGGCGAAGCTTTCTTT.

V and J are TRBV13 and TRBJ2-1; D uncertain. Trimming took 5 bases from V and 8 from J, leaving 7 bases between them. The germline CDR1 and CDR2 sequences are PRHDT and FYEKMQ (reference sequence). This CDR3 spans 11 amino acids. Written as DNA, the CDR3 is TGTGCCAGCAGCGGCCGGGATGAGCAGTTCTTC. Translated, it gives CASSGRDEQFF.

The chain has TRBV11-1 and TRBJ2-1; 8 positions match TRBD2. The germline gives CDR1 SGHAT, CDR2 FQDESV (reference sequence). This CDR3 comprises 13 residues. Germline trimming cut 6 bases from V and 5 bases from J; bases unmatched to any gene: 3. The DNA for the CDR3 is TGTGCCAGCAGTCCCGGGGGGGACAATGAGCAGTTCTTC. This sequence encodes CASSPGGDNEQFF.

This chain connects TRBV7-9 to TRBJ2-3, with 7 bases matching TRBD2. This CDR3 spans 14 amino acids. Losses at the gene ends were 7 bases for V and 4 bases for J; bases not matched to a gene: 8. Germline V gene sequence: CDR1 SEHNR, CDR2 FQNEAQ (reference sequence). CDR3 protein: CASNGGRGADTQYF. The CDR3 coding sequence is TGTGCCAGCAATGGCGGGAGAGGCGCAGATACGCAGTATTTT. Full variable domain (rest looked up from reference TRBV7-9 and TRBJ2-3): DTGVSQNPRHKITKRGQNVTFRCDPISEHNRLYWYRQTLGQGPEFLTYFQNEAQLEKSRLLSDRFSAERPKGSFSTLEIQRTEQGDSAMYLCASNGGRGADTQYFGPGTRLTVL.

The chain links TRBV27 to TRBJ2-7; D is unresolved. The germline V and J ends were trimmed by 5 bases and 3 bases, with 11 bases remaining between them. Germline CDR1 is MNHEY and CDR2 is SMNVEV (reference sequence). This CDR3 region has 13 residues. CDR3 nucleotide sequence: TGTGCCAGCAGTACCACCGGCGACTACGAGCAGTACTTC. Residues: CASSTTGDYEQYF.

The chain carries TRBV19 and TRBJ1-2; 10 bases are shared with TRBD1. CDR3 length: 13 amino acids. From germline, CDR1 is LNHDA and CDR2 SQIVND (reference sequence). The J segment lost 8 bases and the V segment lost 10 bases, leaving 10 bases of the junction unmatched. CDR3 DNA sequence: TGTGCCACCGGGACAGGGGAGGTTAAAGGCTACACCTTC. Protein sequence: CATGTGEVKGYTF. The full variable domain, completed using reference TRBV19 and TRBJ1-2, is DGGITQSPKYLFRKEGQNVTLSCEQNLNHDAMYWYRQDPGQGLRLIYYSQIVNDFQKGDIAEGYSVSREKKESFPLTVTSAQKNPTAFYLCATGTGEVKGYTFGSGTRLTVV.

The rearrangement links TRBV6-5 to TRBJ2-7; 8 bases are a match to TRBD2. Germline V gene sequence: CDR1 MNHEY, CDR2 SVGAGI. The CDR3 consists of 15 residues. The junction had 8 bases not matched to a gene; V was cut back by 4 bases and J by 3 bases. Here the CDR3 reads CASSSPGTRRYEQYF. The CDR3 nucleotides are TGTGCCAGCAGTTCTCCCGGGACTAGGCGCTACGAGCAGTACTTC.

The CDR3 here is CASSPRLAGGGDYEQYF. Written as DNA, the CDR3 is TGCGCCAGCAGCCCCCGACTAGCGGGAGGGGGGGACTACGAGCAGTACTTC. This rearrangement joins TRBV4-3 to TRBJ2-7; 14 bases fit TRBD2. The CDR3 covers 17 residues. Germline trimming cut 4 bases from V and 3 bases from J; bases unmatched to any gene: 8. Germline V CDR1 and CDR2: LGHNA, YSLEER.

CDR3 residues: CASSFAAGESSYEQYF. CDR3 nucleotides: TGTGCCAGCAGCTTTGCAGCGGGAGAAAGCTCCTACGAGCAGTACTTC. The chain is built from TRBV7-9 and TRBJ2-7; 8 positions agree with TRBD2. The length of the CDR3 is 16 residues. CDR1 and CDR2 (germline): SEHNR, FQNEAQ (reference sequence). V dropped 3 bases and J dropped 0; count of bases not matched to a gene: 7.

In DNA form, the CDR3 reads TGTGCCTGGAGCCCCGGGGCGGGACAGGGGTACAATGAGCAGTTCTTC. It specifies CAWSPGAGQGYNEQFF. The V call is TRBV30, the J call TRBJ2-1; 10 positions match TRBD1. The germline gives CDR1 GTSNPN, CDR2 SVGIG (reference sequence). V lost 3 bases, J lost 4 bases, and 9 bases stayed unmatched. This CDR3 comprises 16 residues.

The sample holds a few counts of this clone. This sequence joins TRBV2 and TRBJ1-1; no clear D. The CDR3 consists of 10 residues. V lost 7 bases to trimming and J lost 4 bases, with 4 bases between them. The V gene's germline CDR1 is SNHLY and CDR2 FYNNEI. The CDR3 nucleotides read TGTGCCAGCATAAGCACTGAAGCTTTCTTT. Translating gives CASISTEAFF. Full variable domain (remainder filled in from reference TRBV2 and TRBJ1-1): EPEVTQTPSHQVTQMGQEVILRCVPISNHLYFYWYRQILGQKVEFLVSFYNNEISEKSEIFDDQFSVERPDGSNFTLKIRSTKLEDSAMYFCASISTEAFFGQGTRLTVV.